The entry that follows covers one T cell receptor (beta chain) sequence. Its antigen is currently unknown. This specimen comes from a study of OX40 agonist ivuxolimab in advanced cancers. About the research overall: Dose-escalation patients suffered from hepatocellular carcinoma, melanoma, renal cell or head and neck cancer.

Here immunoSEQ multiplex PCR was the method, and the copy in TCRdb shows in-frame clones only, minus some. The sample yields approximately 100,000 clones, about 84% seen once. Points from the study as a whole: The study observed clonal expansion of CD4+ and CD8+ blood T cells by week 6 at 0.1 to 3.0 mg/kg.

CDR3 length: 18 amino acids. Trimming stripped 1 base from V and 4 bases from J, with 21 bases between. The germline V gene has CDR1 LGHNT and CDR2 FRNRAP. This TCR was recovered from an adult with an advanced solid tumor such as melanoma, head and neck, liver or kidney cancer. The material sequenced was CD4+ or CD8+ T cells sorted from blood, taken in a trial of the OX40 agonist ivuxolimab. This chain joins TRBV12-5 and TRBJ2-3, with D perhaps TRBD1 (6 bases). The CDR3 loop is CASGLDRDRDKKSDTQYF. The CDR3 region has the DNA TGTGCTAGTGGTTTGGACCGAGACCGGGACAAAAAATCAGATACGCAGTATTTT.